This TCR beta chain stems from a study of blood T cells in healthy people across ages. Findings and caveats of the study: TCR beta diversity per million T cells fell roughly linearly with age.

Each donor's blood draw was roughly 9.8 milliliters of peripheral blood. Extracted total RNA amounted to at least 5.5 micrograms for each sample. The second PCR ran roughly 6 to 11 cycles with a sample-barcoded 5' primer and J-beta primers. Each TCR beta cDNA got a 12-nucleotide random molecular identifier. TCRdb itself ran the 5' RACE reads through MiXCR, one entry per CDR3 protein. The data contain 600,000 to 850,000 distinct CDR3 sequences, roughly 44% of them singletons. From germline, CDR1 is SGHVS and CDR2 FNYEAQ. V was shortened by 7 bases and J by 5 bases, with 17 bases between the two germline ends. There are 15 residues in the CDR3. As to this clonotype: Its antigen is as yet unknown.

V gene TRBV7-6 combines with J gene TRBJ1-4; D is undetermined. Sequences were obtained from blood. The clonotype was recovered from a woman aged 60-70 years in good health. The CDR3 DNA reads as TGTGCCAGCAACCCAATGGGGATAGGGAATGAAAAACTGTTTTTT. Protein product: CASNPMGIGNEKLFF.